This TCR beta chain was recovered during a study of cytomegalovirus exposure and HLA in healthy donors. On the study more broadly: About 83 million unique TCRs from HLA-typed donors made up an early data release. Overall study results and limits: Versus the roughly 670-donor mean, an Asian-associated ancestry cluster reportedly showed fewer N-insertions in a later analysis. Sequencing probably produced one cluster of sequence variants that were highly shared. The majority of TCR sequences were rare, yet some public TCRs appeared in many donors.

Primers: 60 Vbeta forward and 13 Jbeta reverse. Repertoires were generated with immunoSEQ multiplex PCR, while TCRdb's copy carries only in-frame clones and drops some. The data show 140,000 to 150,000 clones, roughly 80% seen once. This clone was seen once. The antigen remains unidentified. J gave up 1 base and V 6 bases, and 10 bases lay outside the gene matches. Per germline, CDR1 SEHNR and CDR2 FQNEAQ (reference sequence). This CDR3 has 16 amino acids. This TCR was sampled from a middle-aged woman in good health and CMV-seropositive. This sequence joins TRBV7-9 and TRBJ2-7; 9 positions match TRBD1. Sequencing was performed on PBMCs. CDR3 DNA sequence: TGTGCCAGCAGTCCACTCGGGACAGGGTCATCCTACGAGCAGTACTTC. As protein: CASSPLGTGSSYEQYF.